This T cell receptor (beta chain) was profiled in a study of blood T cell repertoires in COVID-19. Study context: The United States, Italy and Spain provided the acute and convalescent COVID-19 samples. Sample material is recorded as cDNA or gDNA derived from T cells, B-cell-depleted T cells, or PBMCs.

This table comes from immunoSEQ multiplex PCR, and its TCRdb copy is limited to in-frame clones, with some not included. Of roughly 410,000 clones listed, roughly nine tenths are singletons. J lost 7 bases, V lost 6 bases, and 11 bases had no gene match. Germline V gene data show CDR1 as MNHEY and CDR2 as SMNVEV (reference sequence). The CDR3 extends over 15 amino acids. The sample comprised peripheral blood. This chain joins TRBV27 and TRBJ1-4, with 7 nucleotides matching TRBD1. The clonotype comes from a man in his forties or fifties with acute or convalescent COVID-19. CDR3 residues: CASSLGQLGIEKLFF. The CDR3 DNA follows: TGTGCCAGCAGCCTGGGACAGCTCGGAATTGAAAAACTGTTTTTT. The full variable domain, its missing parts supplied by reference TRBV27 and TRBJ1-4, is EAQVTQNPRYLITVTGKKLTVTCSQNMNHEYMSWYRQDPGLGLRQIYYSMNVEVTDKGDVPEGYKVSRKEKRNFPLILESPSPNQTSLYFCASSLGQLGIEKLFFGSGTQLSVL.